This T cell receptor beta chain was recovered during a study of blood T cell repertoires in COVID-19. Germline V CDR1 and CDR2: LGHNA, YSLEER. V lost 0 bases and J lost 5, with 11 bases in between. This CDR3 region has 16 residues. TCRdb's table, derived via immunoSEQ multiplex PCR, lists solely in-frame clones and lacks some. This table holds around 63,000 clones, approximately 89% found once. The rearrangement uses TRBV4-3 and TRBJ1-6, with D unclear. The sample consisted of peripheral blood. This clonotype was sampled from a man between 60 and 75 years old with acute or convalescent COVID-19. DNA of the CDR3: TGCGCCAGCAGCCAAGATGGCCAGTATGATAATTCACCCCTCCACTTT. It encodes CASSQDGQYDNSPLHF.